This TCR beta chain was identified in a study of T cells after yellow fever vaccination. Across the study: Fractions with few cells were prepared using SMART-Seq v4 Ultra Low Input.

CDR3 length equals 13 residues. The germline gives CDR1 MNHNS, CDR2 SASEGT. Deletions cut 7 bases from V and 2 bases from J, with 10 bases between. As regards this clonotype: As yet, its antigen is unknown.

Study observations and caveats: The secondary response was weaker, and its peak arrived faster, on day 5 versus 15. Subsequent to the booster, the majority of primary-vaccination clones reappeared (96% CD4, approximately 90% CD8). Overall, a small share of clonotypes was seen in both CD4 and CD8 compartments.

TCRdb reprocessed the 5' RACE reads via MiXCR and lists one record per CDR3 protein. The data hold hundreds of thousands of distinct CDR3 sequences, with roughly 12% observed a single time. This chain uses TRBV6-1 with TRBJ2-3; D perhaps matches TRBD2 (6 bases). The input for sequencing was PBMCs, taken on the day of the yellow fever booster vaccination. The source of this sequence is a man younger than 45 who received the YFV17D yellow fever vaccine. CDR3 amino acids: CASIAVSTDTQYF. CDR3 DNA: TGTGCCAGCATAGCGGTCTCCACAGATACGCAGTATTTT.